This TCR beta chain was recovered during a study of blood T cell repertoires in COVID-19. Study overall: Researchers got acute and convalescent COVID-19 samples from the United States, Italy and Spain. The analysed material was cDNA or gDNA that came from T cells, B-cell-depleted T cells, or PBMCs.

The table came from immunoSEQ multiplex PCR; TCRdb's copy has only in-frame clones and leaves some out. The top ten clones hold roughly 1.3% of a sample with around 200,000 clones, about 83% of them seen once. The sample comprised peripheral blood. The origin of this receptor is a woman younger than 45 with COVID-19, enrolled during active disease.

For the CDR3, the DNA is TGTGCCAGCACTCGACAGATACATAGCAATCAGCCCCAGCATTTT. This encodes CASTRQIHSNQPQHF. The genes are TRBV28 and TRBJ1-5, with D possibly matching TRBD1 (5 bases). The germline V gene encodes CDR1 MDHEN and CDR2 SYDVKM. Trimming left V 7 bases short and J 0 bases short, with 13 bases between. This CDR3 spans 15 amino acids.